The rows below give T cell receptor beta chains drawn from one sample of a study of T-cell reconstitution after alpha-beta-depleted transplantation in children. TCRdb used MiXCR to reprocess the PCR reads, holding one entry per CDR3 protein. The data hold hundreds of thousands of distinct CDR3 sequences, with around 11% observed a single time. This sample comprised PBMCs from the stem cell graft donor, obtained from the stem cell graft. All receptors derive from a human donor who donated a stem cell graft to a child with acute lymphoblastic leukemia. Each CDR3 is given with its conserved first and last residue. D genes are given only for firm matches. Expanded clones are given a class, and other clones once, few, many or no size at all.

>.|many|TRBV4-3|TRBJ1-3
TGCGCCAGCAGCCAAGATGGAGGGTCTGGAAACACCATATATTTT
CASSQDGGSGNTIYF
>.|many|TRBV12-3/TRBV12-4|TRBJ2-2
TGTGCCAGCAAATCTTCCGGGACTGCGAGCGGGGAGCTGTTTTTT
CASKSSGTASGELFF
>.|many|TRBV27|TRBJ1-2
TGTGCCACTTCGTACGGAAGTGGCTACACCTTC
CATSYGSGYTF
>.|few|TRBV9|TRBJ2-6
TGTGCCAGCAGCGCACAGAGCTCTGGGGCCAACGTCCTGACTTTC
CASSAQSSGANVLTF
>TRBD2|many|TRBV5-1|TRBJ2-5
TGCGCCAGCAGCTTGTATGGCAGCGGGGGGGAGACCCAGTACTTC
CASSLYGSGGETQYF
>.|many|TRBV6-6|TRBJ1-1
TGTGCCAGCAGAAGGCTGAACACTGAAGCTTTCTTT
CASRRLNTEAFF
>.|few|TRBV6-1|TRBJ2-7
TGTGCCAGCACCCCCCTATACGAACGAGACAACCGGGGACCGGAGCAGTACTTC
CASTPLYERDNRGPEQYF
>TRBD1|.|TRBV7-2|TRBJ1-4
TGTGCCAGCAGCTTAGACAGGGGAAGGGTTGAAAAACTGTTTTTT
CASSLDRGRVEKLFF
>TRBD1|many|TRBV2|TRBJ2-7
TGTGCCAGCAGTGAAAGACAGGGGGCCACCTACGAGCAGTACTTC
CASSERQGATYEQYF
>.|many|TRBV6-1|TRBJ2-2
TGTGCCAGCAGTGAAGGGGCCCTCACCGGGGAGCTGTTTTTT
CASSEGALTGELFF
>.|.|TRBV4-2|TRBJ2-1
TGTGCCAGCAGCCAAGAAGGAGCGGAGCTTTACAATGAGCAGTTCTTC
CASSQEGAELYNEQFF
>.|many|TRBV7-2|TRBJ2-3
TGTGCCAGCAGCCCGGGACTGCATACGGATACGCAGTATTTT
CASSPGLHTDTQYF
>.|.|TRBV6-5|TRBJ2-1
TGTGCCAGCAGTTACTCGATATTTACTCAAGGCAATGAGCAGTTCTTC
CASSYSIFTQGNEQFF
>.|many|TRBV5-6|TRBJ1-5
TGTGCCAGCAGCTTTACAGGGAATCAGCCCCAGCATTTT
CASSFTGNQPQHF
>.|many|TRBV5-1|TRBJ1-1
TGCGCCAGCAGCTTGGAGGAAGGGTATGAAGCTTTCTTT
CASSLEEGYEAFF
>.|many|TRBV7-2|TRBJ1-1
TGTGCCAGCAGCTTAGAGGCAGCCACTGAAGCTTTCTTT
CASSLEAATEAFF
>.|many|TRBV28|TRBJ2-5
TGTGCCAGCAGCCTCGTTCGGGAGGAGACCCAGTACTTC
CASSLVREETQYF
>.|many|TRBV7-9|TRBJ2-7
TGTGCCAGCAGCCCGCAGGGGGGGTACGAGCAGTACTTC
CASSPQGGYEQYF
>TRBD1|.|TRBV30|TRBJ2-1
TGTGCCTGGGACTTCACAGGGGCAGGCTACAATGAGCAGTTCTTC
CAWDFTGAGYNEQFF
>.|.|TRBV19|TRBJ2-6
TGTGCCAGTCGAATATCCTTCTCTGGGGCCAACGTCCTGACTTTC
CASRISFSGANVLTF
>.|.|TRBV3-1|TRBJ2-1
TGTGCCAGCAGCCAAGGGGCCCTGGGATGGCGGGAAGGAGAGCAGTTCTTC
CASSQGALGWREGEQFF
>.|many|TRBV28|TRBJ2-7
TGTGCCAGCAGTTTAATAGGGAACGACGAGCAGTACTTC
CASSLIGNDEQYF
>TRBD1|many|TRBV5-1|TRBJ2-2
TGCGCCAGCCGAGACAGGGATACCGGGGAGCTGTTTTTT
CASRDRDTGELFF
>TRBD1|many|TRBV28|TRBJ2-5
TGTGCCAGCAGTTTACCCCGGACAGGGGGCGCGTTAGAGACCCAGTACTTC
CASSLPRTGGALETQYF
>.|many|TRBV6-1|TRBJ2-5
TGTGCCAGCAGTGAAAGCTTTAGGGGGCAAGAGACCCAGTACTTC
CASSESFRGQETQYF
>.|many|TRBV7-9|TRBJ2-7
TGTGCCAGCAGCTGGGGGGGGCCGTCCACCTCCTACGAGCAGTACTTC
CASSWGGPSTSYEQYF
>TRBD2|few|TRBV7-6|TRBJ2-7
TGTGCCAGCAGCTTAGAACTAGCGGCCTCCTACGAGCAGTACTTC
CASSLELAASYEQYF
>.|many|TRBV30|TRBJ1-2
TGTGCCTGTTCAAACAGGGCGGACTATGGCTACACCTTC
CACSNRADYGYTF
>TRBD1|many|TRBV7-9|TRBJ2-5
TGTGCCAGCAGCACGCGAAGTGGTTACAGGGGGTTTGTGGAGACCCAGTACTTC
CASSTRSGYRGFVETQYF
>TRBD1|many|TRBV28|TRBJ2-4
TGTGCCAGCAGCCGGGACAGCGTACTAGCCAAAAACATTCAGTACTTC
CASSRDSVLAKNIQYF
>.|.|TRBV20-1|TRBJ2-7
TGCAGTGCTAGGTGGCGGCAGGGGGGCTACGAGCAGTACTTC
CSARWRQGGYEQYF
>TRBD1|many|TRBV12-3/TRBV12-4|TRBJ1-2
TGTGCCAGCACCGAGACAGGGTTTCATGGCTACACCTTC
CASTETGFHGYTF
>TRBD2|many|TRBV7-6|TRBJ2-7
TGTGCCAGCAGCTCAATAGCGGGAGGTGGCTACGAGCAGTACTTC
CASSSIAGGGYEQYF
>.|many|TRBV12-3/TRBV12-4|TRBJ2-3
TGTGCCAGCAGTTTAGGGGGGGATACGCAGTATTTT
CASSLGGDTQYF
>TRBD1|few|TRBV30|TRBJ1-5
TGTGCCTGGAGCAAGGACAGGGGGCTGTTCGGCAATCAGCCCCAGCATTTT
CAWSKDRGLFGNQPQHF
>TRBD2|many|TRBV12-3/TRBV12-4|TRBJ2-3
TGTGCCAGCAGCTATAGCGGGGGGGCTTCAGATACGCAGTATTTT
CASSYSGGASDTQYF
>.|.|TRBV9|TRBJ2-5
TGTGCCAGCAGCGTAGCTTCAGGGGCGCGGGAGACCCAGTACTTC
CASSVASGARETQYF
>.|many|TRBV7-2|TRBJ2-2
TGTGCCAGCAGCTTAGCCGGGGGCGACACCGGGGAGCTGTTTTTT
CASSLAGGDTGELFF
>.|many|TRBV20-1|TRBJ1-4
TGCAGTGCTAGAGGGGACACGTGGGATGAAAAACTGTTTTTT
CSARGDTWDEKLFF
>.|.|TRBV15|TRBJ2-7
TGTGCCACCAGCAGAGGAAGCAGAAGCTACGAGCAGTACTTC
CATSRGSRSYEQYF